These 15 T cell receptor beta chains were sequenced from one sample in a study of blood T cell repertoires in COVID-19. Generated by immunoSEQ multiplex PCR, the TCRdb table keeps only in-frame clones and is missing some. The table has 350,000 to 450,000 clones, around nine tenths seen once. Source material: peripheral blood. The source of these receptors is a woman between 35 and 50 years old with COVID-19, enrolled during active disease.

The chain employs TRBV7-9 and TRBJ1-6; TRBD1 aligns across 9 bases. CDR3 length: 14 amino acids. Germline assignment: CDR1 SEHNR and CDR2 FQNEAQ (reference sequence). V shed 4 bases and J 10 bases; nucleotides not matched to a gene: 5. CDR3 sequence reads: CASSSDRGRSPLHF. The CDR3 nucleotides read TGTGCCAGCAGCTCGGACAGGGGACGATCACCCCTCCACTTT.

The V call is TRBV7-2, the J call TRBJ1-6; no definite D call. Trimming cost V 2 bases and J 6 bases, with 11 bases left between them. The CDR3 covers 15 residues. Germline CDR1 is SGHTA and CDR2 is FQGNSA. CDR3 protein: CASSLYGVGNSPLHF. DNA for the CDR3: TGTGCCAGCAGCTTATACGGGGTGGGTAATTCACCCCTCCACTTT.

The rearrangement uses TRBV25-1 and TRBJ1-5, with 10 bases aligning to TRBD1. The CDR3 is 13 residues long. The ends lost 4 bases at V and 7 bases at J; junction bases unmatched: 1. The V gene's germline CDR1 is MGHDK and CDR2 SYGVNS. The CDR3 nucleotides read TGTGCCAGCAGTGGGGACAGGGGACAGCCCCAGCATTTT. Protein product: CASSGDRGQPQHF.

For the CDR3, the DNA is TGTGCCAGCAGCCTCGTAGATTCCTATAATTCACCCCTCCACTTT. Translating gives CASSLVDSYNSPLHF. The V gene is TRBV3-1 (or the pseudogene TRBV3-2), the J gene TRBJ1-6, with D unclear. Per germline, CDR1 LGHDT and CDR2 YNNKEL (reference sequence). V shed 4 bases and J shed 1 base, with 8 bases lying between them. This CDR3 has 15 residues.

The CDR3 DNA reads as TGTGCCAGCAGCTTAACCCGGACGGGGACCTACGAGCAGTACTTC. Its protein is CASSLTRTGTYEQYF. The chain recombines TRBV11-3 with TRBJ2-7; weak D call: TRBD2 (5 bases). The CDR3 consists of 15 residues. V was trimmed by 2 bases and J by 2 bases, leaving 13 bases between them. Per germline, CDR1 SGHNT and CDR2 YENEEA.

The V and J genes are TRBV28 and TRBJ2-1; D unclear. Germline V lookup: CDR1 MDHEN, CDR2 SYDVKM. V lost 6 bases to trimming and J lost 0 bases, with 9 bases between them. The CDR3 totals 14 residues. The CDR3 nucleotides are TGTGCCAGCAGGTGGGCCGCCTCCTACAATGAGCAGTTCTTC. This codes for CASRWAASYNEQFF.

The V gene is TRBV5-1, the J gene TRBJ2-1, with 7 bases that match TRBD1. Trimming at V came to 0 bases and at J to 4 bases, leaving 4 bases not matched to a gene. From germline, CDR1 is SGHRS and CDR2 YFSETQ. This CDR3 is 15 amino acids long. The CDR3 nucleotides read TGCGCCAGCAGCTTGGGACAGGGCGGTTACAATGAGCAGTTCTTC. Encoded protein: CASSLGQGGYNEQFF.

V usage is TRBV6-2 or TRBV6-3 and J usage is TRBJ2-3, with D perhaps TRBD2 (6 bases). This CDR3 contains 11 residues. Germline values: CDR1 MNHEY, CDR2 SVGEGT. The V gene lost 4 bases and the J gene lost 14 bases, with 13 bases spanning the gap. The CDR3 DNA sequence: TGTGCCAGCAGTTTTAGGCTAGCGACGTATTTT. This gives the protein CASSFRLATYF.

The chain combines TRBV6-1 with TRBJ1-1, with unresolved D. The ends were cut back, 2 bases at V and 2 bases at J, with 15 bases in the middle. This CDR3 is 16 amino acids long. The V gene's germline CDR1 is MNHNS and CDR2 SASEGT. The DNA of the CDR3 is TGTGCCAGCAGTGAATCATGGAGGGCACCCAACACTGAAGCTTTCTTT. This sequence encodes CASSESWRAPNTEAFF.

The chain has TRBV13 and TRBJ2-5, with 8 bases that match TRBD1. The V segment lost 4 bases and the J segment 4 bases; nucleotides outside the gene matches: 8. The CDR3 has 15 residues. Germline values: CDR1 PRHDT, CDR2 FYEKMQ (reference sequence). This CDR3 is CASSSRTGYRETQYF. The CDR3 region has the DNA TGTGCCAGCAGCTCAAGGACAGGGTACCGAGAGACCCAGTACTTC.

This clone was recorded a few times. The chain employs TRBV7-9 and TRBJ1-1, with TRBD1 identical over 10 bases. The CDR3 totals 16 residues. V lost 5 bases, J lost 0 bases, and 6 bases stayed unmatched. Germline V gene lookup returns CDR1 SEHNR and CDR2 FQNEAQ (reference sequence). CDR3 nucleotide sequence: TGTGCCAGCAGCCGCCGGACAGGGGGTCTGAACACTGAAGCTTTCTTT. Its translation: CASSRRTGGLNTEAFF.

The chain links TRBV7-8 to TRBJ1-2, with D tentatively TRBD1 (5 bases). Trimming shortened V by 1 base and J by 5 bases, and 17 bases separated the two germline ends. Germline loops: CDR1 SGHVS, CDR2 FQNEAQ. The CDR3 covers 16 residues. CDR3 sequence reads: CASSLDRAREGYGYTF. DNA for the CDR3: TGTGCCAGCAGCTTAGATCGGGCCAGGGAAGGATATGGCTACACCTTC.

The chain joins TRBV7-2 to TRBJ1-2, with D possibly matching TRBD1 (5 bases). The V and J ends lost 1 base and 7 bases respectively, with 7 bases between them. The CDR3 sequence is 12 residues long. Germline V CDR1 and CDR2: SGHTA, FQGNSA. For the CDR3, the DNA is TGTGCCAGCAGCTTAGGGGGCGGTGGCTACACCTTC. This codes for CASSLGGGGYTF.

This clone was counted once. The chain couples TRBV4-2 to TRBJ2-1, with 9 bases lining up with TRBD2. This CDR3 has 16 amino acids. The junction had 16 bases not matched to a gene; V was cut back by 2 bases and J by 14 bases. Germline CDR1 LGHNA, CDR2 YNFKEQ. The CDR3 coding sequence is TGTGCCAGCAGCCAACCGAACATTTACAGTAGCGGGGGTGAGTTCTTC. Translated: CASSQPNIYSSGGEFF.

CDR3 in amino acids: CASSAGVYTEAFF. The CDR3 DNA reads as TGTGCCAGCAGTGCAGGGGTCTACACTGAAGCTTTCTTT. This chain joins TRBV6-4 and TRBJ1-1; weak D call: TRBD1 (6 bases). CDR1 is MRHNA and CDR2 is SNTAGT in the germline V gene. This CDR3 spans 13 amino acids. The V end lost 4 bases, the J end lost 3 bases, and 9 bases lay between the germline ends.